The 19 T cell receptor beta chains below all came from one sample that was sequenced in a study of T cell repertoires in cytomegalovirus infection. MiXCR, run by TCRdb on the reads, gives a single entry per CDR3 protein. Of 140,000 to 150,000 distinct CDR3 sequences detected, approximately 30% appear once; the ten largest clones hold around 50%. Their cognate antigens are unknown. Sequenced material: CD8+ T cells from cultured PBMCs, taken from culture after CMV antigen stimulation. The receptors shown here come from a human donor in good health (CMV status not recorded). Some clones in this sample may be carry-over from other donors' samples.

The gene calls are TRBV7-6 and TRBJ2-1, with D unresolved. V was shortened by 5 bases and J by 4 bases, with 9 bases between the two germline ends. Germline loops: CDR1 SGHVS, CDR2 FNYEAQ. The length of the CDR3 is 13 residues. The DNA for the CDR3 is TGTGCCAGCAGCGCTACAACTTACAATGAGCAGTTCTTC. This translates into CASSATTYNEQFF.

The chain's CDR3 is CATSSGTPFTSEQFF. Here the CDR3 DNA reads TGTGCCACCTCTTCCGGGACTCCGTTCACAAGTGAGCAGTTCTTC. V is TRBV19 and J is TRBJ2-1, with D possibly TRBD2 on 6 matching bases. V lost 10 bases and J lost 9, with 25 bases in between. The CDR3 contains 15 residues. Germline V gene data show CDR1 as LNHDA and CDR2 as SQIVND (reference sequence).

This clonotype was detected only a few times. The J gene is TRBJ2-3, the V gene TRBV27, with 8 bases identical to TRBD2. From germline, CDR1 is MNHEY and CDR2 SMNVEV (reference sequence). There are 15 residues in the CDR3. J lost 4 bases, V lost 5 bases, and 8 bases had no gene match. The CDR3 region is CASSNLSGGADTQYF. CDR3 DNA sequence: TGTGCCAGCAGTAACTTGAGCGGGGGTGCAGATACGCAGTATTTT.

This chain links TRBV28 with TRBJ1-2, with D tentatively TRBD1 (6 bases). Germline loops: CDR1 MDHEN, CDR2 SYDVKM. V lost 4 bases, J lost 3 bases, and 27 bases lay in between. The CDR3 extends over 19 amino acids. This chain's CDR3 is CASSSQWADSARGYYGYTF. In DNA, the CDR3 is TGTGCCAGCAGTTCCCAATGGGCGGACAGCGCCCGAGGCTACTATGGCTACACCTTC.

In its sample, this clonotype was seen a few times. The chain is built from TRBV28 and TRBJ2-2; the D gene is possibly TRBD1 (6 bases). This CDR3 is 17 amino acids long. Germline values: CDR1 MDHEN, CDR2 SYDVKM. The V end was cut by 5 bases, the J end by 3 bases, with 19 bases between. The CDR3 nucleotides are TGTGCCAGCAGTCCCCCTCTCGGGACAACATACACCGGGGAGCTGTTTTTT. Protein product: CASSPPLGTTYTGELFF.

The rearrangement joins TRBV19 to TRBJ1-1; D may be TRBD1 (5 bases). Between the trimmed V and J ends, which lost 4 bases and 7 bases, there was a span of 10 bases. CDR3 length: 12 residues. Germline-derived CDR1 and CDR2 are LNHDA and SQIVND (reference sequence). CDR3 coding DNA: TGTGCCAGTAGTACAGGGTCCCTTGAAGCTTTCTTT. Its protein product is CASSTGSLEAFF. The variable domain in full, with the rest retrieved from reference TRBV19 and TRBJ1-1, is DGGITQSPKYLFRKEGQNVTLSCEQNLNHDAMYWYRQDPGQGLRLIYYSQIVNDFQKGDIAEGYSVSREKKESFPLTVTSAQKNPTAFYLCASSTGSLEAFFGQGTRLTVV.

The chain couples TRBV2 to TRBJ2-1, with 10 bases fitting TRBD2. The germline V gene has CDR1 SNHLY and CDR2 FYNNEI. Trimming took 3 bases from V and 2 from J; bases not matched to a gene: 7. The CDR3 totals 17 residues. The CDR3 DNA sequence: TGTGCCAGCAGTGATGGTAGCGGGGGGCTCCCCTACAATGAGCAGTTCTTC. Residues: CASSDGSGGLPYNEQFF.

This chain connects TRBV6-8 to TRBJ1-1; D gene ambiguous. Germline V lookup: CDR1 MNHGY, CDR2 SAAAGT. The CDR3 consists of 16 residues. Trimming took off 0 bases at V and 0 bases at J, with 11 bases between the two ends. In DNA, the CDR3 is TGTGCCAGCAGTTACTCGATGGCCACCTTGAACACTGAAGCTTTCTTT. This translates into CASSYSMATLNTEAFF.

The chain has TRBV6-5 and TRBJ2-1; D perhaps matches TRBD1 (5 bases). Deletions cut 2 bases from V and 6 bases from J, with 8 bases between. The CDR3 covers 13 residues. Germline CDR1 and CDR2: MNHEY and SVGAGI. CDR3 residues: CASSYTGGNEQFF. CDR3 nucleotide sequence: TGTGCCAGCAGTTACACAGGTGGCAATGAGCAGTTCTTC.

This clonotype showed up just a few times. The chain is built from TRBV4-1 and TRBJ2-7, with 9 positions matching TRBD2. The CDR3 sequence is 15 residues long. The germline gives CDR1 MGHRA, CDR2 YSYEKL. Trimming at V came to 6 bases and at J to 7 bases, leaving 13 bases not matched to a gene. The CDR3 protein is CASRSTAGGSWEQYF. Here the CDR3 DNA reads TGCGCCAGCAGATCTACCGCGGGGGGGAGCTGGGAGCAGTACTTC.

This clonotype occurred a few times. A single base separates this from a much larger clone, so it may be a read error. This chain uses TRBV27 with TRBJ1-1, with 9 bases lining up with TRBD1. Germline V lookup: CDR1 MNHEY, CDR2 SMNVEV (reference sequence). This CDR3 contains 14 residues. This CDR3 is CANSLDRGLTEAFF. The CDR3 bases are TGTGCCAACAGTCTGGACAGGGGACTCACTGAAGCTTTCTTT.

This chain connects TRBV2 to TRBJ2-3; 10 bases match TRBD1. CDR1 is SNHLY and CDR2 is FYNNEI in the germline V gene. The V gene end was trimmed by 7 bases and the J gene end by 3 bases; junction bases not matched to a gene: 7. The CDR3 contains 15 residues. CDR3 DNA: TGTGCCAGCATGCCCGGGACAGGGGTAACAGATACGCAGTATTTT. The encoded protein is CASMPGTGVTDTQYF.

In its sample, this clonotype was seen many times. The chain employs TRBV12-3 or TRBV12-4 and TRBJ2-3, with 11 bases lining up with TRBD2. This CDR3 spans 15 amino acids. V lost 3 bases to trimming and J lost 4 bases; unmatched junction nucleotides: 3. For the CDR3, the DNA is TGTGCCAGCAGTTTCGGACTAGCGGGTGCAGATACGCAGTATTTT. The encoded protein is CASSFGLAGADTQYF.

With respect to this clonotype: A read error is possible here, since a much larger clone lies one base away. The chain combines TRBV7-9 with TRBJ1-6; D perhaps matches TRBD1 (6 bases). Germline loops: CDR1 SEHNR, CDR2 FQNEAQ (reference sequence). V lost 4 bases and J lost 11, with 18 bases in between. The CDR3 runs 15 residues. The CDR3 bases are TGTGCCAGCAGCTCGTCGTCAGGGGACGGTACACCCCTCCACTTT. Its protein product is CASSSSSGDGTPLHF.

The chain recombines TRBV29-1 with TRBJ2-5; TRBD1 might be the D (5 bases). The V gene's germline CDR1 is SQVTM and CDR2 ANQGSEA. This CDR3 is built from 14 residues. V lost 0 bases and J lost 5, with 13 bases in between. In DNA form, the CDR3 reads TGCAGCGTTGAAGAGGACATAGTGTCGGAGACCCAGTACTTC. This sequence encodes CSVEEDIVSETQYF.

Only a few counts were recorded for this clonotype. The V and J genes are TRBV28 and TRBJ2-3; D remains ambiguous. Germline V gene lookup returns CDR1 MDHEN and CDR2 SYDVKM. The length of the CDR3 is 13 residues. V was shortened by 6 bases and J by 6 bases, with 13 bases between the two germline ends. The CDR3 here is CASSPGPGDTQYF. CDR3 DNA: TGTGCCAGCAGCCCTGGACCCGGGGATACGCAGTATTTT. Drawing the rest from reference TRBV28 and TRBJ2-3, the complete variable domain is DVKVTQSSRYLVKRTGEKVFLECVQDMDHENMFWYRQDPGLGLRLIYFSYDVKMKEKGDIPEGYSVSREKKERFSLILESASTNQTSMYLCASSPGPGDTQYFGPGTRLTVL.

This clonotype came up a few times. CDR3 nucleotides: TGCGCCAGCAGCCAACCTCCGGGACGAACGAACACCGGGGAGCTGTTTTTT. This gives the protein CASSQPPGRTNTGELFF. This chain connects TRBV5-1 to TRBJ2-2; D is possibly TRBD1 or TRBD2 (5 bases each). The V end lost 4 bases, the J end lost 0 bases, and 16 bases lay between the germline ends. The germline CDR1 and CDR2 sequences are SGHRS and YFSETQ. The CDR3 sequence is 17 residues long.

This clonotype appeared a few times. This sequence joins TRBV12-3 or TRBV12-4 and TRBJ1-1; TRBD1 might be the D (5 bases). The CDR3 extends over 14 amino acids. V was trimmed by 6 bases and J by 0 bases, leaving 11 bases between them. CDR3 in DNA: TGTGCCAGCAGAGACAGACTCCTGAACACTGAAGCTTTCTTT. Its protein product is CASRDRLLNTEAFF.

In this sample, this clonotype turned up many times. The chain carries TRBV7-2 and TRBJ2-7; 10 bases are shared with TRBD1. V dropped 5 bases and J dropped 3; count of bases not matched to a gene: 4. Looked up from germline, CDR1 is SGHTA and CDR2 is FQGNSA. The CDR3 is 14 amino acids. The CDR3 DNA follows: TGTGCCAGCAGCCCGTGGGACAGGGGCTACGAGCAGTACTTC. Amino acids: CASSPWDRGYEQYF.